The rows below give T cell receptor beta chains drawn from one sample of a study of T cell clonotyping in hematopoietic cell transplantation. Using immunoSEQ multiplex PCR, the repertoire was profiled, and TCRdb retains in-frame clones only, with some absent. The sample yields roughly 10,000 clones, 75% to 90% seen once. The sequences come from PBMCs, collected 180 days after allogeneic stem cell transplant. These receptors all come from a male patient in his sixties who had an allogeneic stem cell transplant from an unrelated donor, so the T cells may come from the graft donor. Some clones in this sample may be carry-over from other donors' samples. The conserved cysteine and the conserved F or W are not part of the CDR3 here.

>TRBJ1-4|TRBV4-3
ASSQSYFRGSTNEKLF
>TRBJ1-1|TRBV2
ASSEATGRGNTEAF
>TRBJ2-1|TRBV6-6
ASSYAEGSQQF
>TRBJ2-7|TRBV13
ASSLEGNEQY
>TRBJ1-2|TRBV6-5
ASNPQGAPDGYT
>TRBJ1-2|TRBV29-1
SVDGGDYGYT
>TRBJ2-1|TRBV6-5
ASSYGTAYNEQF
>TRBJ1-4|TRBV19
ASLRTGDEKLF
>TRBJ2-7|TRBV6-5
ASSYGGRGYEQY
>TRBJ1-6|TRBV6-1
ASSEVLGSPLH
>TRBJ1-1|TRBV11-1
ASSRERNTEAF
>TRBJ1-5|TRBV7-9
ASSQQGWDQPQH
>TRBJ1-6|TRBV7-9
ASSTSTGDSPLH
>TRBJ1-1|TRBV29-1
SGTSTVNTEAF
>TRBJ1-6|TRBV7-2
ASSVLGSAGNSPLH
>TRBJ1-1|TRBV6-5
ASSYSTTGSPSGAF
>TRBJ1-3|TRBV29-1
SVADSSGNTIY
>TRBJ2-3|TRBV2
ASSEGGSTDTQY
>TRBJ1-2|TRBV4-2
ASSQAQINYGYT
>TRBJ1-4|TRBV7-8
ASGPGAWDEKLF
>TRBJ2-2|TRBV4-2
ASSQLPPGQGGSRELF
>TRBJ1-1|TRBV19
ASNQGLNTEAF
>TRBJ2-7|TRBV29-1
SVAASGGHEQY
>TRBJ1-2|TRBV2
ASHSYGYT
>TRBJ1-5|TRBV18
ASSSNTGYNQPQH
>TRBJ1-6|TRBV4-3
ASSQDRGLNSPLH
>TRBJ1-5|TRBV5-6
ASSLAGDQPQH
>TRBJ2-3|TRBV4-3
ASSQEGGGSDTQY
>TRBJ2-7|TRBV19
ASTPGTGSYEQY
>TRBJ1-4|TRBV19
ASRTGPTTNEKLF
>TRBJ1-1|TRBV29-1
SVQRPGMNTEAF
>TRBJ2-1|TRBV4-1
ASSQVQGPSSYNEQF
>TRBJ2-7|TRBV19
ASSIKASGGYEQY
>TRBJ2-5|TRBV9
ASSTQGLTQETQY
>TRBJ2-4|TRBV25-1
ASSGLGGVDKNIQY
>TRBJ2-3|TRBV7-2
ASSPYTDTQY
>TRBJ1-1|TRBV2
ASSDGTGKRAF
>TRBJ1-2|TRBV19
ASRAWGYGYT
>TRBJ2-1|TRBV5-6
ASSIRDNRISEQF
>TRBJ2-7|TRBV4-3
ASSQDASGGYEQY